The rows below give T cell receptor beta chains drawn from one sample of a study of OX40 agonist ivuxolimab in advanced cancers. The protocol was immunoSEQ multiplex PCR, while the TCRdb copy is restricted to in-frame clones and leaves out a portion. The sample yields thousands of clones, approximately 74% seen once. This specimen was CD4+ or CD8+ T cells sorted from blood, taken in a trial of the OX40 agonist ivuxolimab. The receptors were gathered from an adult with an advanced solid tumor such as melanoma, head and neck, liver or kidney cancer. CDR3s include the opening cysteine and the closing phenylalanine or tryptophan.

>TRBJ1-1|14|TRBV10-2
CASSRGTGNTEAFF
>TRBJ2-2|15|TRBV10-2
CASSESSTHTGEPFF
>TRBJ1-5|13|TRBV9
CASSSGRNQPQHF
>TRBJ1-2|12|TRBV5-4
CASSLGQYGYTF
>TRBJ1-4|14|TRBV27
CASSQGTGVEKLFF
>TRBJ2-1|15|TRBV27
CASSHDYAGLLEQFF
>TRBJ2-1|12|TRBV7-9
CASSPSPNEQFF
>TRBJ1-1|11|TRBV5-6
CASSRAGLAFF
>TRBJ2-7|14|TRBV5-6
CASSSGTSGDEQYF
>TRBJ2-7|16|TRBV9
CASSVNRDGSSYEQYF
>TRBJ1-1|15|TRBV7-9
CASSLVGGVDTEAFF
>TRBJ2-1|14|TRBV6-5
CASSQGVDYNEQFF
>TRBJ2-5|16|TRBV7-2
CASSPPGRNFQETQYF
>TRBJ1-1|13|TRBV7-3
CASSLSANTEAFF
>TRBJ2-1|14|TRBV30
CAWSVIGASNEQFF
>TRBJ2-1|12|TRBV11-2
CASSPDLGFQFF
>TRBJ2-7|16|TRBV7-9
CASSSQFRDRIYEQYF